Below, 29 T cell receptor beta chains from the same sample are listed, as sequenced in a study of post-analysis software for immune sequencing data. Researchers reported that TCR beta cDNA libraries carried unique molecular identifiers. Using its own MiXCR run on the PCR reads, TCRdb lists one record per CDR3 protein. The repertoire holds over 700,000 distinct CDR3 sequences, with roughly 27% as singletons. Their cognate antigens are unknown. Study-wide results and limits: Included in a set of roughly five TRBV segments more frequent in patients than controls were TRBV5-6, TRBV5-1 and TRBV20-1.

The source material was blood. The receptors derive from a girl aged 5 to 17 with multiple sclerosis.

This chain links TRBV6-1 with TRBJ2-1; D is uncertain. CDR1 and CDR2 from the germline V gene are MNHNS and SASEGT. V was clipped by 0 bases and J by 11 bases, with 11 bases between them. The CDR3 sequence is 13 residues long. The CDR3 nucleotides are TGTGCCAGCAGTGAAGCAGAAGCATGGAAGCAGTTCTTC. Its protein is CASSEAEAWKQFF.

This clonotype showed up just a few times. The chain employs TRBV6-2 or TRBV6-3 and TRBJ1-1; D is uncertain. The V gene lost 0 bases and the J gene lost 5 bases, with 7 bases spanning the gap. Germline CDR1 MNHEY, CDR2 SVGEGT. The CDR3 is 13 residues long. The CDR3 spells CASSYSEGTEAFF. The CDR3 DNA reads TGTGCCAGCAGTTACTCAGAGGGAACTGAAGCTTTCTTT.

This clonotype was counted only a few times. The chain employs TRBV4-3 and TRBJ2-1; 7 bases align to TRBD2. Trimming at V came to 2 bases and at J to 9 bases, leaving 4 bases not matched to a gene. CDR3 length: 13 residues. Germline CDR1 and CDR2: LGHNA and YSLEER. In DNA, the CDR3 is TGCGCCAGCAGCCAAAAAGGCGGGAGTGAGCAGTTCTTC. Its protein is CASSQKGGSEQFF.

This clonotype has a handful of counts. This chain links TRBV5-1 with TRBJ1-6; 7 positions match TRBD1. The ends lost 0 bases at V and 8 bases at J; junction bases unmatched: 5. CDR3 length equals 15 residues. Germline V gives CDR1 SGHRS, CDR2 YFSETQ. The CDR3 region has the DNA TGCGCCAGCAGCTTGGCCCGCCAGGGGGATTCACCCCTCCACTTT. Translation: CASSLARQGDSPLHF.

The chain combines TRBV20-1 with TRBJ2-7; 7 nucleotides agree with TRBD2. Trimming cost V 6 bases and J 0 bases; bases outside gene matches: 14. Germline CDR1 DFQATT, CDR2 SNEGSKA (reference sequence). This CDR3 contains 16 residues. The CDR3 DNA sequence: TGCAGTGCACACCCCAGGCTAGCGGTATACTCCTACGAGCAGTACTTC. It codes for CSAHPRLAVYSYEQYF.

A few counts support this clonotype. This chain joins TRBV12-3 or TRBV12-4 and TRBJ1-1, with D tentatively TRBD1 (6 bases). The CDR3 is made up of 14 amino acids. The V and J ends lost 6 bases and 7 bases respectively, with 18 bases between them. As DNA, the CDR3 is TGTGCCAGCAGCCTAAAGCAGGGGCTCGTTGAAGCTTTCTTT. Amino acid sequence: CASSLKQGLVEAFF.

This clonotype has a handful of counts. V usage is TRBV24-1 and J usage is TRBJ2-7; D not certain. Germline CDR1 reads KGHDR; CDR2 reads SFDVKD. Trimming removed 8 bases from V and 2 bases from J, with 12 bases in between. The CDR3 covers 13 residues. For the CDR3, the DNA is TGTGCCACCATCCCCCTGCACCCCTACGAGCAGTACTTC. Its protein is CATIPLHPYEQYF.

As regards this clonotype: A much larger clone sits a single nucleotide away, making a read error possible. DNA of the CDR3: TGTGCCAGCAGCGCAAGCCCGCCTGACACAGATACGCAGTATTTT. Protein: CASSASPPDTDTQYF. This chain links TRBV9 with TRBJ2-3; unclear D gene. Germline loops: CDR1 SGDLS, CDR2 YYNGEE. CDR3 length: 15 amino acids. V lost 3 bases and J lost 2, with 13 bases in between.

This clonotype was observed a few times. The CDR3 DNA reads as TGCGCCAGCGTTCCGGGACAGGGGGCCTACGAGCAGTACTTC. It translates to CASVPGQGAYEQYF. V and J are TRBV5-1 and TRBJ2-7; the match to TRBD1 covers 11 bases. The CDR3 is 14 residues long. V gave up 7 bases and J gave up 2 bases; unmatched junction bases: 5. Germline assignment: CDR1 SGHRS and CDR2 YFSETQ.

About this clonotype itself: Compared with germline, one end of the junction differs, possibly owing to a read error. The chain is built from TRBV9 and TRBJ1-2, with a weak D call TRBD1 (6 bases). This CDR3 is 13 amino acids long. Germline V CDR1 and CDR2: SGDLS, YYNGEE. The CDR3 spells CACSVRDMHGYTF. For the CDR3, the DNA is TGTGCCTGCAGCGTCCGGGACATGCATGGCTACACCTTC.

Ten or more counts support this clonotype. This chain connects TRBV6-6 to TRBJ2-7; 10 bases align to TRBD1. CDR1 is MNHNY, CDR2 SVGAGI, per germline (reference sequence). Trimming took 4 bases from V and 3 from J; bases not matched to a gene: 0. The CDR3 covers 13 residues. The CDR3 here is CASSWTGGYEQYF. CDR3 sequence (DNA): TGTGCCAGCAGTTGGACAGGGGGCTACGAGCAGTACTTC.

The rearrangement joins TRBV5-1 to TRBJ1-5, with 7 bases fitting TRBD1. The CDR3 extends over 16 amino acids. The V gene end was trimmed by 4 bases and the J gene end by 4 bases; junction bases not matched to a gene: 11. The germline gives CDR1 SGHRS, CDR2 YFSETQ. The CDR3 DNA is TGCGCCAGCAGCCGTGACGGGACAGCAGTAAATCAGCCCCAGCATTTT. Its translation: CASSRDGTAVNQPQHF.

The chain joins TRBV20-1 to TRBJ1-4, with D tentatively TRBD1 (5 bases). The germline gives CDR1 DFQATT, CDR2 SNEGSKA (reference sequence). Trimming stripped 3 bases from V and 4 bases from J, with 18 bases between. This CDR3 spans 16 amino acids. The CDR3 region has the DNA TGCAGTGCTAGTTTCGGGCGAAGGGGCCTTAATGAAAAACTGTTTTTT. It codes for CSASFGRRGLNEKLFF.

The V and J genes are TRBV29-1 and TRBJ2-7; D call uncertain. V lost 1 base to trimming and J lost 2 bases, with 9 bases between them. CDR1 is SQVTM, CDR2 ANQGSEA, per germline. The CDR3 runs 13 residues. CDR3 sequence (DNA): TGCAGCGTTGAAGGAATACCTCCCTACGAGCAGTACTTC. It translates to CSVEGIPPYEQYF.

In its sample, this clonotype was seen a few times. This chain connects TRBV27 to TRBJ1-5, with D tentatively TRBD1 (6 bases). The CDR3 loop spans 17 amino acids. The germline CDR1 and CDR2 sequences are MNHEY and SMNVEV (reference sequence). The V and J ends lost 2 bases and 2 bases respectively, with 16 bases between them. The CDR3 region is CASSLAQGRGGNQPQHF. The CDR3 DNA reads TGTGCCAGCAGTTTAGCACAGGGAAGAGGCGGCAATCAGCCCCAGCATTTT.

The V call is TRBV12-3 or TRBV12-4, the J call TRBJ1-1, with D uncertain. The CDR3 has 14 residues. Trimming shortened V by 3 bases and J by 3 bases, and 11 bases separated the two germline ends. DNA of the CDR3: TGTGCCAGCAGTTTTACCGGCGGTTACACTGAAGCTTTCTTT. Translating it yields CASSFTGGYTEAFF.

The rearrangement uses TRBV28 and TRBJ1-4; D is uncertain. The CDR3 has 16 residues. The V and J ends lost 6 bases and 7 bases respectively, with 21 bases between them. CDR1 is MDHEN, CDR2 SYDVKM, per germline. The CDR3 nucleotides read TGTGCCAGCAGACCGCCCCTGGGAGGGAAGGGTGAAAAACTGTTTTTT. Translated: CASRPPLGGKGEKLFF.

The table lists this clonotype with a few counts. The chain joins TRBV6-1 to TRBJ2-3; D is unclear. The germline V and J ends were trimmed by 1 base and 2 bases, with 10 bases remaining between them. The CDR3 is made up of 15 amino acids. CDR1 is MNHNS, CDR2 SASEGT, per germline. The CDR3 loop is CASSEGVGYTDTQYF. The CDR3 DNA sequence: TGTGCCAGCAGTGAAGGGGTCGGTTACACAGATACGCAGTATTTT.

This clonotype was recorded at least ten times. This chain connects TRBV6-5 to TRBJ2-7, with D uncertain. V was pared by 5 bases and J by 1 base, with 12 bases between. This CDR3 comprises 14 residues. The V gene's germline CDR1 is MNHEY and CDR2 SVGAGI. CDR3 nucleotide sequence: TGTGCCAGCAGTCCCCGAGGCAGGTCCTACGAGCAGTACTTC. Translated: CASSPRGRSYEQYF.

This clonotype is a singleton in its sample. A much larger clone lies a single base off, so this may be a read error. The chain combines TRBV6-5 with TRBJ2-7; a weak D match, TRBD2 (6 bases). Germline loops: CDR1 MNHEY, CDR2 SVGAGI. This CDR3 contains 15 residues. DNA of the CDR3: TGTGCCGGCAGGGACTCCGGCCTGAGCCCCTACGAGCAGTACTTC. Protein sequence: CAGRDSGLSPYEQYF.

The chain is built from TRBV5-1 and TRBJ2-3, with 7 bases fitting TRBD1. Germline assignment: CDR1 SGHRS and CDR2 YFSETQ. The J segment lost 0 bases and the V segment lost 0 bases, leaving 1 base of the junction unmatched. This CDR3 contains 15 residues. The CDR3 DNA is TGCGCCAGCAGCTTGGCGGACAGGAGCACAGATACGCAGTATTTT. It specifies CASSLADRSTDTQYF.

This clonotype was seen more than once but under ten times. This chain uses TRBV14 with TRBJ2-3; D is unresolved. V shed 5 bases and J shed 5 bases, with 17 bases lying between them. The CDR3 covers 15 residues. The V gene's germline CDR1 is SGHDN and CDR2 FVKESK. The CDR3 DNA follows: TGTGCCAGCAGCTCTACCGCTCTCTCCCGAGATACGCAGTATTTT. Translation: CASSSTALSRDTQYF. Full variable domain (remainder filled in from reference TRBV14 and TRBJ2-3): EAGVTQFPSHSVIEKGQTVTLRCDPISGHDNLYWYRRVMGKEIKFLLHFVKESKQDESGMPNNRFLAERTGGTYSTLKVQPAELEDSGVYFCASSSTALSRDTQYFGPGTRLTVL.

This rearrangement joins TRBV7-9 to TRBJ1-4, with D hard to call. V was pared by 2 bases and J by 9 bases, with 4 bases between. Per the germline V gene, CDR1 is SEHNR and CDR2 is FQNEAQ (reference sequence). The CDR3 has 11 amino acids. CDR3 loop: CASSLLQKLFF. CDR3 bases: TGTGCCAGCAGCTTACTTCAAAAACTGTTTTTT. The complete variable domain, with remaining parts taken from reference TRBV7-9 and TRBJ1-4, reads DTGVSQNPRHKITKRGQNVTFRCDPISEHNRLYWYRQTLGQGPEFLTYFQNEAQLEKSRLLSDRFSAERPKGSFSTLEIQRTEQGDSAMYLCASSLLQKLFFGSGTQLSVL.

The V call is TRBV29-1, the J call TRBJ2-7; TRBD1 matches 7 bases. The CDR3 runs to 14 residues. Germline assignment: CDR1 SQVTM and CDR2 ANQGSEA. The V gene end was trimmed by 5 bases and the J gene end by 1 base; junction bases not matched to a gene: 8. The CDR3 nucleotides read TGCAGCGTTAACCGGGACAGTACTTCCTACGAGCAGTACTTC. Amino acid sequence: CSVNRDSTSYEQYF.

This clonotype was found a few times. V usage is TRBV6-6 and J usage is TRBJ2-3; D call uncertain. Germline V gene sequence: CDR1 MNHNY, CDR2 SVGAGI (reference sequence). V shed 6 bases and J shed 1 base, with 5 bases lying between them. The CDR3 length is 12 residues. The CDR3 loop reads CASRSGTDTQYF. In DNA, the CDR3 is TGTGCCAGCAGATCAGGCACAGATACGCAGTATTTT.

This clonotype occurred a few times. The J gene is TRBJ2-2, the V gene TRBV6-6, with TRBD1 as a possible D gene (6 bases). CDR1 is MNHNY, CDR2 SVGAGI, per germline (reference sequence). The V gene lost 7 bases and the J gene lost 5 bases, with 14 bases spanning the gap. The CDR3 contains 14 residues. CDR3 DNA sequence: TGTGCCAGCACCCAAACTACAGGGACCGGGGAGCTGTTTTTT. Amino acid sequence: CASTQTTGTGELFF.

This chain uses TRBV7-9 with TRBJ2-7; TRBD1 aligns across 10 bases. The CDR3 has 15 amino acids. Germline CDR1 and CDR2: SEHNR and FQNEAQ (reference sequence). V shed 5 bases, J shed 7 bases, and the junction held 11 bases outside the gene matches. The CDR3 region has the DNA TGTGCCAGCAGCCTCCGGGACAGGGGTGAAGGTGAGCAGTACTTC. This sequence encodes CASSLRDRGEGEQYF. The full variable domain, rest sourced from reference TRBV7-9 and TRBJ2-7, is DTGVSQNPRHKITKRGQNVTFRCDPISEHNRLYWYRQTLGQGPEFLTYFQNEAQLEKSRLLSDRFSAERPKGSFSTLEIQRTEQGDSAMYLCASSLRDRGEGEQYFGPGTRLTVT.

There are many counts of this clonotype. The chain recombines TRBV7-9 with TRBJ2-3; tentatively, D is TRBD2 (6 bases). The CDR3 runs to 12 residues. The germline CDR1 and CDR2 sequences are SEHNR and FQNEAQ (reference sequence). V dropped 5 bases and J dropped 6 bases, with 9 bases sitting between them. The chain's CDR3 is CASSHLADTQYF. CDR3 DNA: TGTGCCAGCAGCCACCTAGCGGATACGCAGTATTTT.

The genes are TRBV28 and TRBJ1-1; the match to TRBD1 covers 7 bases. The V and J ends lost 2 bases and 0 bases, in that order; junction bases with no gene match: 3. Germline loops: CDR1 MDHEN, CDR2 SYDVKM. This CDR3 is 15 amino acids long. The CDR3 nucleotides read TGTGCCAGCAGTTTAGGGACAGACCTGAACACTGAAGCTTTCTTT. Encoded protein: CASSLGTDLNTEAFF. The complete variable domain, with remaining parts taken from reference TRBV28 and TRBJ1-1, reads DVKVTQSSRYLVKRTGEKVFLECVQDMDHENMFWYRQDPGLGLRLIYFSYDVKMKEKGDIPEGYSVSREKKERFSLILESASTNQTSMYLCASSLGTDLNTEAFFGQGTRLTVV.